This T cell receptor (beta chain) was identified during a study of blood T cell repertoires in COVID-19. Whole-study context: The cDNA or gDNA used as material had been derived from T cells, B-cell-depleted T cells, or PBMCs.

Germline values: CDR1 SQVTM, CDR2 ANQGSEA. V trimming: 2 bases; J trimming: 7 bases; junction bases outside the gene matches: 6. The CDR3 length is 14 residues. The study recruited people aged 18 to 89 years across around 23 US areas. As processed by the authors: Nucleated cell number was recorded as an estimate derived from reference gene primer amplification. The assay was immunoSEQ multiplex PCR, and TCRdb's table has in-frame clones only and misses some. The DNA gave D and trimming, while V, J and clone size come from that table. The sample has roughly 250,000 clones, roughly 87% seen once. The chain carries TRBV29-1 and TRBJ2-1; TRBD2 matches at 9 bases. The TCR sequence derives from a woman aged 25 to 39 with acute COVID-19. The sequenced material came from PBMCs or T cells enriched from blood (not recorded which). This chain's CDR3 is CSVEILAGNNEQFF. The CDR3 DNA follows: TGCAGCGTTGAAATCCTAGCGGGAAATAATGAGCAGTTCTTC.